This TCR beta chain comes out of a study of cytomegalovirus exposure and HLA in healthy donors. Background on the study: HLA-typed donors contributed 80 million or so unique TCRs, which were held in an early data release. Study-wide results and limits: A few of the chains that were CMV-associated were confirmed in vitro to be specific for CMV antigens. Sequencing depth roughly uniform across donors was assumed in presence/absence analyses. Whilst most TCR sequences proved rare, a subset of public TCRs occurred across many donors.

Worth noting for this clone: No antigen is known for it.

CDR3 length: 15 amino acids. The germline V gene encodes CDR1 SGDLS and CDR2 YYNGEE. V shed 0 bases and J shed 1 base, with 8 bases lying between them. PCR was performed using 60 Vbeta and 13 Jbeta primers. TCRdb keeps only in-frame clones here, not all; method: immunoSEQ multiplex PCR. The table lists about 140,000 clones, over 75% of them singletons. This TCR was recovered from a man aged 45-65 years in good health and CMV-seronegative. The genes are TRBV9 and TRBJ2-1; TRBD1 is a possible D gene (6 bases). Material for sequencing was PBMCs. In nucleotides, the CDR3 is TGTGCCAGCAGCGTAGAACAGGGATCCTACAATGAGCAGTTCTTC. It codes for CASSVEQGSYNEQFF.